This T cell receptor (beta chain) was observed in a study of cytomegalovirus exposure and HLA in healthy donors. PCR employed 60 Vbeta and 13 Jbeta primers. Measured with immunoSEQ multiplex PCR; TCRdb has only the in-frame clones, and not every one. The table records some 100,000 clones, just under 70% of them present only once. Concerning this clone itself: Its specificity is unknown.

Whole-study findings and limits: Many donors shared some public TCRs, even though most TCR sequences were rare.

CDR3 length: 14 amino acids. Trimming at V came to 6 bases and at J to 0 bases, leaving 4 bases not matched to a gene. Germline V gene data show CDR1 as SNHLY and CDR2 as FYNNEI. This TCR was recovered from an older woman in good health and CMV-seropositive. Material for sequencing was PBMCs. This chain connects TRBV2 to TRBJ1-2, with TRBD1 matching 7 bases. The chain's CDR3 is CASRGGQTNYGYTF. For the CDR3, the DNA is TGTGCCAGCAGGGGGGGACAGACTAACTATGGCTACACCTTC.